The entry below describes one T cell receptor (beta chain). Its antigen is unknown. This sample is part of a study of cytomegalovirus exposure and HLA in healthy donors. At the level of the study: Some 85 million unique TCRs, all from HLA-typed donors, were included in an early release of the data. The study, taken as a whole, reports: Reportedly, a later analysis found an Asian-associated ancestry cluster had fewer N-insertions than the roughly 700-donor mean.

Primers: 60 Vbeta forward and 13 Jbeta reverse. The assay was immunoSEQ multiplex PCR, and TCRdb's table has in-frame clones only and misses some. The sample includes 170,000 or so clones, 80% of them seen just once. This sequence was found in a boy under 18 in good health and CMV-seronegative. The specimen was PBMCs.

CDR3 DNA sequence: TGTGCCTGGAGTGGAGGACAGGGGGCCTACAATGAGCAGTTCTTC. Protein sequence: CAWSGGQGAYNEQFF. The V and J genes are TRBV30 and TRBJ2-1, with 10 bases aligning to TRBD1. V was clipped by 1 base and J by 2 bases; unmatched bases: 2. CDR1 GTSNPN and CDR2 SVGIG come from the germline V gene (reference sequence). The CDR3 spans 15 residues.